This entry lists 27 T cell receptor beta chains sequenced from one sample in a study of CD8+ T cells in alopecia areata. Treatment specified: oral pan-JAK inhibitor, 5-10 mg twice daily. Sequencing templates came from extracted RNA that was reverse transcribed into cDNA. The method was immunoSEQ multiplex PCR; TCRdb's version includes in-frame clones alone and lacks a portion of them. This sample has about 130,000 clones, with about 51% found just once. Sample: CD8+ T cells sorted from blood, taken at week 4, from a patient treated with tofacitinib. The receptors were sampled from a human donor with alopecia areata.

The chain is built from TRBV5-6 and TRBJ1-2; D not resolved. The CDR3 covers 16 residues. Looked up from germline, CDR1 is SGHDT and CDR2 is YYEEEE. Trimming pared 4 bases from V and 4 bases from J, leaving 20 bases between. As DNA, the CDR3 is TGTGCCAGCAGCCCAAGAGGAAGCTTTGATTTCTATGGCTACACCTTC. Translating it yields CASSPRGSFDFYGYTF. Full variable domain (outside the CDR3, taken from reference TRBV5-6 and TRBJ1-2): DAGVTQSPTHLIKTRGQQVTLRCSPKSGHDTVSWYQQALGQGPQFIFQYYEEEERQRGNFPDRFSGHQFPNYSSELNVNALLLGDSALYLCASSPRGSFDFYGYTFGSGTRLTVV.

This rearrangement joins TRBV29-1 to TRBJ1-3; D call uncertain. The germline V gene has CDR1 SQVTM and CDR2 ANQGSEA. V was shortened by 4 bases and J by 5 bases, with 6 bases between the two germline ends. CDR3 length: 11 amino acids. The CDR3, as DNA: TGCAGCGTTGGAAGCCGAAACACCATATATTTT. Protein product: CSVGSRNTIYF. Filled out from reference TRBV29-1 and TRBJ1-3, the complete variable domain reads SAVISQKPSRDICQRGTSLTIQCQVDSQVTMMFWYRQQPGQSLTLIATANQGSEATYESGFVIDKFPISRPNLTFSTLTVSNMSPEDSSIYLCSVGSRNTIYFGEGSWLTVV.

A note on this clone: Additional DNA sequences in this sample encode the identical CDR3. CDR3 nucleotides: TGTGCCAGCAGCTCGGACAGGGACCCCTACGAGCAGTACTTC. Translation: CASSSDRDPYEQYF. The V call is TRBV13, the J call TRBJ2-7, with TRBD1 matching 8 bases. J lost 2 bases, V lost 4 bases, and 4 bases had no gene match. Germline values: CDR1 PRHDT, CDR2 FYEKMQ (reference sequence). This CDR3 has 14 amino acids.

This sequence joins TRBV2 and TRBJ1-2; the D gene is possibly TRBD1 (6 bases). This CDR3 spans 10 amino acids. Deletions cut 8 bases from V and 8 bases from J, with 9 bases between. Per germline, CDR1 SNHLY and CDR2 FYNNEI. The CDR3 DNA is TGTGCCAGCTACAGGGACGGCTACACCTTC. This encodes CASYRDGYTF. Supplemented by reference TRBV2 and TRBJ1-2, the full variable domain reads EPEVTQTPSHQVTQMGQEVILRCVPISNHLYFYWYRQILGQKVEFLVSFYNNEISEKSEIFDDQFSVERPDGSNFTLKIRSTKLEDSAMYFCASYRDGYTFGSGTRLTVV.

V gene TRBV7-9 combines with J gene TRBJ2-7; 11 bases fit TRBD1. The ends lost 5 bases at V and 3 bases at J; junction bases unmatched: 6. The CDR3 consists of 15 residues. CDR1 and CDR2 (germline): SEHNR, FQNEAQ (reference sequence). The chain's CDR3 is CASSPTGTGGYEQYF. In DNA form, the CDR3 reads TGTGCCAGCAGCCCCACCGGGACAGGGGGCTACGAGCAGTACTTC.

This clone was found a few times. The chain joins TRBV6-6 to TRBJ2-1; tentatively, D is TRBD1 or TRBD2 (5 bases each). Germline CDR1 and CDR2: MNHNY and SVGAGI (reference sequence). The CDR3 spans 12 residues. V lost 8 bases and J lost 7, with 12 bases in between. CDR3 bases: TGTGCCAGCCAAAACTGGGGGAATGAGCAGTTCTTC. This gives the protein CASQNWGNEQFF.

This clone showed up just once. The rearrangement joins TRBV7-8 to TRBJ1-3; no reliable D call. CDR3 length: 16 amino acids. V was cut by 2 bases and J by 0 bases, with 11 bases left in between. Germline V gives CDR1 SGHVS, CDR2 FQNEAQ. CDR3 sequence: CASSLPAGRSGNTIYF. CDR3 bases: TGTGCCAGCAGCTTACCTGCAGGCCGCTCTGGAAACACCATATATTTT.

The V and J genes are TRBV9 and TRBJ1-4; 11 bases match TRBD1. With 4 bases clipped from V and 11 bases from J, the junction kept 10 bases outside the gene matches. The CDR3 is 15 residues long. The germline gives CDR1 SGDLS, CDR2 YYNGEE. The CDR3 nucleotides are TGTGCCAGCAGCCCCGGACAGGGGGCTCTGCGGAAACTGTTTTTT. Amino acid sequence: CASSPGQGALRKLFF.

This clone was counted a few times. The chain employs TRBV29-1 and TRBJ1-1; D not certain. Trimming removed 4 bases at V and 0 bases at J, with 9 bases between. This CDR3 region has 13 residues. Germline loops: CDR1 SQVTM, CDR2 ANQGSEA. CDR3 loop: CSVVVRLNTEAFF. CDR3 DNA: TGCAGCGTTGTAGTCAGATTGAACACTGAAGCTTTCTTT. The whole variable domain, remainder taken from reference TRBV29-1 and TRBJ1-1, is SAVISQKPSRDICQRGTSLTIQCQVDSQVTMMFWYRQQPGQSLTLIATANQGSEATYESGFVIDKFPISRPNLTFSTLTVSNMSPEDSSIYLCSVVVRLNTEAFFGQGTRLTVV.

The chain recombines TRBV14 with TRBJ2-4, with unresolved D. With 8 bases removed from V and 0 bases from J, the gap between germline ends came to 14 bases. CDR1 and CDR2 from the germline V gene are SGHDN and FVKESK. The CDR3 has 15 amino acids. This CDR3 reads CASEHPCLAKNIQYF. DNA for the CDR3: TGTGCCAGCGAACATCCATGCCTAGCCAAAAACATTCAGTACTTC.

This clone was counted a few times. CDR3 sequence: CASLAARQGETSYEQYF. For the CDR3, the DNA is TGTGCCAGCCTTGCGGCTAGACAGGGCGAGACCTCCTACGAGCAGTACTTC. The rearrangement uses TRBV2 and TRBJ2-7, with 7 positions matching TRBD1. The V and J ends lost 8 bases and 0 bases, in that order; junction bases with no gene match: 16. Germline CDR1 reads SNHLY; CDR2 reads FYNNEI. This CDR3 region has 17 residues. Complete variable domain (other parts from reference TRBV2 and TRBJ2-7): EPEVTQTPSHQVTQMGQEVILRCVPISNHLYFYWYRQILGQKVEFLVSFYNNEISEKSEIFDDQFSVERPDGSNFTLKIRSTKLEDSAMYFCASLAARQGETSYEQYFGPGTRLTVT.

J is TRBJ1-1 and V is TRBV5-8; tentative D call: TRBD1 (6 bases). V dropped 2 bases and J dropped 7 bases, with 9 bases sitting between them. Germline CDR1 reads SGHTS; CDR2 reads YDEGEE. The CDR3 extends over 12 amino acids. Written as DNA, the CDR3 is TGTGCCAGCAGCTTACAGGGCGTTGAAGCTTTCTTT. It is translated as CASSLQGVEAFF.

The V gene is TRBV6-6, the J gene TRBJ1-5; D possibly corresponds to TRBD1 (6 bases). CDR1 is MNHNY and CDR2 is SVGAGI in the germline V gene (reference sequence). With 6 bases removed from V and 7 bases from J, the gap between germline ends came to 19 bases. The CDR3 spans 15 residues. DNA for the CDR3: TGTGCCAGCAGGTCGGGGTCGGGGGCGGAGCAGCCCCAGCATTTT. Residues: CASRSGSGAEQPQHF.

The rearrangement uses TRBV2 and TRBJ2-3; D uncertain. V gave up 7 bases and J gave up 0 bases, with 14 bases separating them. This CDR3 has 15 residues. Germline-derived CDR1 and CDR2 are SNHLY and FYNNEI. The CDR3 protein is CASNDDIGSTDTQYF. The CDR3 DNA is TGTGCCAGCAATGATGACATCGGAAGCACAGATACGCAGTATTTT.

There are a few counts of this clone. The V and J genes are TRBV6-5 and TRBJ2-1, with 13 bases aligning to TRBD2. The V gene's germline CDR1 is MNHEY and CDR2 SVGAGI. The CDR3 runs to 15 residues. The V gene end was trimmed by 6 bases and the J gene end by 8 bases; junction bases not matched to a gene: 7. The CDR3 protein is CASRPLAGGPDEQFF. The DNA of the CDR3 is TGTGCCAGCAGACCACTAGCGGGGGGGCCGGATGAGCAGTTCTTC.

This clone was picked up a small number of times. V usage is TRBV11-2 and J usage is TRBJ1-3; D is undetermined. There are 14 residues in the CDR3. The V and J ends lost 6 bases and 0 bases respectively, with 9 bases between them. From germline, CDR1 is SGHAT and CDR2 FQNNGV. CDR3 amino acids: CASRGTPSGNTIYF. CDR3 nucleotides: TGTGCCAGCAGGGGTACGCCCTCTGGAAACACCATATATTTT.

This clone was seen more than once but under ten times. The chain carries TRBV25-1 and TRBJ2-7; D is ambiguous. The ends were cut back, 3 bases at V and 4 bases at J, with 4 bases in the middle. This CDR3 contains 11 residues. From germline, CDR1 is MGHDK and CDR2 SYGVNS. CDR3 coding DNA: TGTGCCAGCAGTGATGCGTACGAGCAGTACTTC. This encodes CASSDAYEQYF.

The chain combines TRBV27 with TRBJ2-6; 7 positions match TRBD1. CDR1 is MNHEY, CDR2 SMNVEV, per germline (reference sequence). V lost 3 bases to trimming and J lost 2 bases; unmatched junction nucleotides: 1. This CDR3 has 15 amino acids. The CDR3 loop reads CASSFQGAGANVLTF. As DNA, the CDR3 is TGTGCCAGCAGTTTCCAGGGGGCTGGGGCCAACGTCCTGACTTTC. The full variable domain, with the rest looked up from reference TRBV27 and TRBJ2-6, is EAQVTQNPRYLITVTGKKLTVTCSQNMNHEYMSWYRQDPGLGLRQIYYSMNVEVTDKGDVPEGYKVSRKEKRNFPLILESPSPNQTSLYFCASSFQGAGANVLTFGAGSRLTVL.

In this sample, this clone turned up once. The chain combines TRBV5-6 with TRBJ2-3, with D possibly TRBD1 on 5 matching bases. Per the germline V gene, CDR1 is SGHDT and CDR2 is YYEEEE. CDR3 length equals 14 residues. With 3 bases removed from V and 2 bases from J, the gap between germline ends came to 10 bases. Written as DNA, the CDR3 is TGTGCCAGCAGCTGGCGACAGCTCACAGATACGCAGTATTTT. Protein: CASSWRQLTDTQYF.

Here the CDR3 DNA reads TGTGCCAGCACCTACCACGGGACAGGGATTTACGAGCAGTACTTC. This encodes CASTYHGTGIYEQYF. The chain recombines TRBV7-9 with TRBJ2-7; 9 nucleotides align to TRBD1. V lost 7 bases to trimming and J lost 4 bases; unmatched junction nucleotides: 11. There are 15 residues in the CDR3. Germline CDR1 SEHNR, CDR2 FQNEAQ (reference sequence).

The V and J genes are TRBV27 and TRBJ1-2, with TRBD1 identical over 11 bases. The CDR3 loop spans 13 amino acids. CDR1 MNHEY and CDR2 SMNVEV come from the germline V gene (reference sequence). The V gene end was trimmed by 5 bases and the J gene end by 6 bases; junction bases not matched to a gene: 2. The CDR3 coding sequence is TGTGCCAGCAGTAAGGGACAGGGGGATGGCTACACCTTC. Translation: CASSKGQGDGYTF.

This clone was seen once. CDR3 loop: CALGLTGELFF. The CDR3 DNA sequence: TGTGCCTTGGGACTCACCGGGGAGCTGTTTTTT. The V call is TRBV30, the J call TRBJ2-2, with D tentatively TRBD2 (6 bases). The CDR3 contains 11 residues. V shed 7 bases and J shed 4 bases, with 7 bases lying between them. Germline CDR1 reads GTSNPN; CDR2 reads SVGIG (reference sequence).

This chain uses TRBV29-1 with TRBJ2-2; D is unclear. Germline V lookup: CDR1 SQVTM, CDR2 ANQGSEA. CDR3 size: 15 residues. V dropped 0 bases and J dropped 0 bases, with 8 bases sitting between them. The CDR3 sequence: CSVEDSRANTGELFF. DNA of the CDR3: TGCAGCGTTGAAGATTCAAGGGCGAACACCGGGGAGCTGTTTTTT.

The CDR3 nucleotides read TGTGCCAGCAGTTTATCGGCAGGGTGGGAGCCCCAGCATTTT. Protein sequence: CASSLSAGWEPQHF. The chain couples TRBV27 to TRBJ1-5; a weak D match, TRBD1 (5 bases). The CDR3 has 14 amino acids. The V gene lost 0 bases and the J gene lost 8 bases, with 11 bases spanning the gap. Germline lookup yields CDR1 MNHEY and CDR2 SMNVEV (reference sequence).

The rearrangement links TRBV7-3 to TRBJ1-1; D unresolved. Germline V CDR1 and CDR2: SGHTA, FQGTGA. The CDR3 extends over 15 amino acids. Between the trimmed V and J ends, which lost 1 base and 1 base, there was a span of 10 bases. The CDR3 region is CASSLNNRPNTEAFF. As DNA, the CDR3 is TGTGCCAGCAGCTTAAATAACCGGCCGAACACTGAAGCTTTCTTT.

A remark on this clone: An end of the junction does not agree with germline; a read error may underlie this. The genes are TRBV11-2 and TRBJ2-6; the D gene is possibly TRBD2 (7 bases). The CDR3 totals 12 residues. The germline V gene has CDR1 SGHAT and CDR2 FQNNGV. The CDR3 here is CASSGGADVLTF. CDR3 nucleotide sequence: TGTGCCAGCAGTGGGGGGGCCGACGTCCTGACTTTC.

Of note for this clone: In the same sample, other DNA sequences code for this CDR3. The V gene is TRBV30, the J gene TRBJ1-1; weak D call: TRBD1 (5 bases). Germline values: CDR1 GTSNPN, CDR2 SVGIG (reference sequence). Trimming stripped 0 bases from V and 5 bases from J, with 10 bases between. This CDR3 contains 13 residues. CDR3 amino acids: CAWSVAGRTEAFF. The CDR3 DNA follows: TGTGCCTGGAGTGTTGCGGGGCGGACTGAAGCTTTCTTT. Full variable domain (rest looked up from reference TRBV30 and TRBJ1-1): SQTIHQWPATLVQPVGSPLSLECTVEGTSNPNLYWYRQAAGRGLQLLFYSVGIGQISSEVPQNLSASRPQDRQFILSSKKLLLSDSGFYLCAWSVAGRTEAFFGQGTRLTVV.